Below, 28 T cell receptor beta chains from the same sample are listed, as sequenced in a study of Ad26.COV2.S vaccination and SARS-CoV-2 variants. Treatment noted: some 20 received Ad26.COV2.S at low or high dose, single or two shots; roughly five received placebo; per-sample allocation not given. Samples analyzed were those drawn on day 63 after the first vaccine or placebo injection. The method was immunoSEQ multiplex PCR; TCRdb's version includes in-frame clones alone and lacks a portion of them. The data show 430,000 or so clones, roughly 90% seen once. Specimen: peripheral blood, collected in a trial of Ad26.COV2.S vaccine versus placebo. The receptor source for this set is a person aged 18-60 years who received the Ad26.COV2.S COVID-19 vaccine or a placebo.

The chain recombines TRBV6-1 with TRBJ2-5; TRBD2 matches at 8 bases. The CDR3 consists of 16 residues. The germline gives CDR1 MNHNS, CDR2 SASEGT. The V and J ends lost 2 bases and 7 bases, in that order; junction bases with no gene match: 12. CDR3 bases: TGTGCCAGCAGTGAATCAAACGGGGGGGTAGTCGGGACCCAGTACTTC. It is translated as CASSESNGGVVGTQYF.

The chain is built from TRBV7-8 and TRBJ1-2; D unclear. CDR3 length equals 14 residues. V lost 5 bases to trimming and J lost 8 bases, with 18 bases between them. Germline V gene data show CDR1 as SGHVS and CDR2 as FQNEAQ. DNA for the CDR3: TGTGCCAGCAGCCAAAGGGCCACTCCAAGGGGCTACACCTTC. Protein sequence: CASSQRATPRGYTF.

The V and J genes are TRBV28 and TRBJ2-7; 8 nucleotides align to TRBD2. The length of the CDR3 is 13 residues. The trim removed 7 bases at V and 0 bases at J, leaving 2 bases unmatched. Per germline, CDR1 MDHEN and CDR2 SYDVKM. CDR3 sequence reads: CASTGGGSYEQYF. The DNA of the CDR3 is TGTGCCAGCACCGGGGGGGGCTCCTACGAGCAGTACTTC.

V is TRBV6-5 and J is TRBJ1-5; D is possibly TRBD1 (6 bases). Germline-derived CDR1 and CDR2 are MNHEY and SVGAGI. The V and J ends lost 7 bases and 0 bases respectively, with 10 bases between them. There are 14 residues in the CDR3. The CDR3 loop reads CASKGQYSNQPQHF. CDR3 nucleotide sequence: TGTGCCAGCAAAGGACAGTATAGCAATCAGCCCCAGCATTTT.

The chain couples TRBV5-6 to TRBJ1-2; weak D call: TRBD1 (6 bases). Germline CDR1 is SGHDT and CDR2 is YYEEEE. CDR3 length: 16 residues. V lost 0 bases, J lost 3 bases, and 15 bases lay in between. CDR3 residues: CASSLGGRAPDYGYTF. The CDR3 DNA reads TGTGCCAGCAGCTTGGGGGGGCGGGCCCCGGACTATGGCTACACCTTC.

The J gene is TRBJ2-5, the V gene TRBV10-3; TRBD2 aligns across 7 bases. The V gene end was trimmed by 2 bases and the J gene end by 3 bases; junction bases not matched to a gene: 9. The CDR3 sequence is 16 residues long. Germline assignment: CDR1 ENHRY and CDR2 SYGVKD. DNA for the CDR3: TGTGCCATCAGTGAGCACCTTGGCGGGGGTAAAGAGACCCAGTACTTC. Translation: CAISEHLGGGKETQYF.

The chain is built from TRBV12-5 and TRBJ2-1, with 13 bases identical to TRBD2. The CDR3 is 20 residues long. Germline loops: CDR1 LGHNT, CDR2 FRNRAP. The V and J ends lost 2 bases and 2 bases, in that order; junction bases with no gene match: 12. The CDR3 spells CASGLTQLAGGVRTYNEQFF. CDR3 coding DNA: TGTGCTAGTGGTTTGACCCAACTAGCGGGAGGGGTTCGGACCTACAATGAGCAGTTCTTC.

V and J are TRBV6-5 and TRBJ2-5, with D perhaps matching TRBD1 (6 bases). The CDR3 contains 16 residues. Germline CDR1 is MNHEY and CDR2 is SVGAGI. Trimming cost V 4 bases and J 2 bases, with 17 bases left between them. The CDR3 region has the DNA TGTGCCAGCAGTTCCGTACCGGGACACGTACAAGAGACCCAGTACTTC. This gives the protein CASSSVPGHVQETQYF.

This CDR3 is CASSYFGLAGAFGTDTQYF. The CDR3 DNA reads as TGTGCCAGCAGTTACTTCGGACTAGCGGGAGCGTTTGGCACAGATACGCAGTATTTT. V usage is TRBV6-2 or TRBV6-3 and J usage is TRBJ2-3; 13 nucleotides match TRBD2. After removal of 1 base from V and 1 base from J, the junction contained 8 bases not matched to a gene. Germline loops: CDR1 MNHEY, CDR2 SVGEGT. The CDR3 has 19 residues.

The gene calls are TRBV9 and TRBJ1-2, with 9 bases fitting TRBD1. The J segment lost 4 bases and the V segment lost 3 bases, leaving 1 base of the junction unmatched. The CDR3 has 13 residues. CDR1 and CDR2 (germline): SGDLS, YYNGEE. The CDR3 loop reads CASSATGGYGYTF. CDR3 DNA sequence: TGTGCCAGCAGCGCGACAGGGGGCTATGGCTACACCTTC.

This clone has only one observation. This CDR3 is CASSHQTGGLAADTQYF. The CDR3 DNA follows: TGTGCCAGCAGCCACCAGACAGGGGGACTAGCAGCAGATACGCAGTATTTT. This sequence joins TRBV3-1 (or the pseudogene TRBV3-2) and TRBJ2-3; perhaps D is TRBD1 or TRBD2 (9 bases each). This CDR3 comprises 17 residues. The V end lost 3 bases, the J end lost 4 bases, and 20 bases lay between the germline ends. Germline V gene sequence: CDR1 LGHDT, CDR2 YNNKEL (reference sequence).

CDR3 coding DNA: TGTGCCAGCAGCTCCTACAGGGTGAGTTGTTATGGCTACACCTTC. Translation: CASSSYRVSCYGYTF. This chain links TRBV7-2 with TRBJ1-2; maybe TRBD1 (6 bases). This CDR3 spans 15 amino acids. The V end lost 4 bases, the J end lost 5 bases, and 17 bases lay between the germline ends. Germline assignment: CDR1 SGHTA and CDR2 FQGNSA.

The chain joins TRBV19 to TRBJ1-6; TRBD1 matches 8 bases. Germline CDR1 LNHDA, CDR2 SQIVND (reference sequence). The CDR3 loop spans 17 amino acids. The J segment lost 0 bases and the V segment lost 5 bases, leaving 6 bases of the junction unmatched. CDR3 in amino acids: CASSPGTGFSYNSPLHF. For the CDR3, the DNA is TGTGCCAGTAGTCCCGGGACAGGATTCTCCTATAATTCACCCCTCCACTTT.

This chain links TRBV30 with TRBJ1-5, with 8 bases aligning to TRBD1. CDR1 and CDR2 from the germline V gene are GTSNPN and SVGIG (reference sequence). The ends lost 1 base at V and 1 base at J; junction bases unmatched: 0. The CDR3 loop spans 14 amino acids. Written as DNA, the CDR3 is TGTGCCTGGAGTGGGACAGGGAGCAATCAGCCCCAGCATTTT. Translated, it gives CAWSGTGSNQPQHF. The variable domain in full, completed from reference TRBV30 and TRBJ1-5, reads SQTIHQWPATLVQPVGSPLSLECTVEGTSNPNLYWYRQAAGRGLQLLFYSVGIGQISSEVPQNLSASRPQDRQFILSSKKLLLSDSGFYLCAWSGTGSNQPQHFGDGTRLSIL.

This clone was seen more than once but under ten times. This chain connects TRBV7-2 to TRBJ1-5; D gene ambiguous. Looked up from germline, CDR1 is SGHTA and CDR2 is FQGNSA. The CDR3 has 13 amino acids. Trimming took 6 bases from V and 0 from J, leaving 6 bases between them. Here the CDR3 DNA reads TGTGCCAGCAGTTCTTATAGCAATCAGCCCCAGCATTTT. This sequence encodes CASSSYSNQPQHF. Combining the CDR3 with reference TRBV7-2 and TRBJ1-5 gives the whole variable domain GAGVSQSPSNKVTEKGKDVELRCDPISGHTALYWYRQSLGQGLEFLIYFQGNSAPDKSGLPSDRFSAERTGGSVSTLTIQRTQQEDSAVYLCASSSYSNQPQHFGDGTRLSIL.

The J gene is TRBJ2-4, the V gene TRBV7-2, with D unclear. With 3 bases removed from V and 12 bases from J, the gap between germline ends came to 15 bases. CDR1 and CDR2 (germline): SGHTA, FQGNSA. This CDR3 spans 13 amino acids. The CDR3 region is CASSFYTDANQYF. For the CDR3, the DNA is TGTGCCAGCAGCTTTTATACGGACGCGAATCAGTACTTC.

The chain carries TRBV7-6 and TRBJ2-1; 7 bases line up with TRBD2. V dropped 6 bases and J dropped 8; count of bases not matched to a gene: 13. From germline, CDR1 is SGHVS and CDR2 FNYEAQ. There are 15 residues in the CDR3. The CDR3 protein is CASSDGRYRGDEQFF. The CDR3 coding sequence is TGTGCCAGCAGTGACGGGAGGTATAGGGGAGATGAGCAGTTCTTC.

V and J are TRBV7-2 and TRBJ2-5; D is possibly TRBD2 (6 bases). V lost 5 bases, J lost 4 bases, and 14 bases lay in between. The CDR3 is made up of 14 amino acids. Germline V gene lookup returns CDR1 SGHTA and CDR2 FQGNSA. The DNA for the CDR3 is TGTGCCAGCAGCCTCCAGACTAGTGGAGAGACCCAGTACTTC. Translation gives CASSLQTSGETQYF.

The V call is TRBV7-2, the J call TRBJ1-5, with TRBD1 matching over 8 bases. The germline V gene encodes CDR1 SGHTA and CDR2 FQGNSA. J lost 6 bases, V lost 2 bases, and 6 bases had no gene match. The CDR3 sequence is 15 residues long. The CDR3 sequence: CASSLTTGVGQPQHF. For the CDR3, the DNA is TGTGCCAGCAGCTTAACGACAGGGGTGGGTCAGCCCCAGCATTTT.

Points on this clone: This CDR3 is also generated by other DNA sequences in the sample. CDR3 amino acids: CASSVEGTGVSPLHF. The DNA of the CDR3 is TGTGCCAGCAGCGTAGAGGGGACAGGTGTATCACCCCTCCACTTT. The gene calls are TRBV9 and TRBJ1-6, with TRBD1 matching 8 bases. Trimming took 0 bases from V and 10 from J; bases not matched to a gene: 6. The CDR3 has 15 residues. Germline values: CDR1 SGDLS, CDR2 YYNGEE.

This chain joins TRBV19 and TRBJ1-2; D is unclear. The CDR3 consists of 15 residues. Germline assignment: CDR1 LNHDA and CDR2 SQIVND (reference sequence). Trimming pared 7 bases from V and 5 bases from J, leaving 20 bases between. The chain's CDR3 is CASNIPGMGGYGYTF. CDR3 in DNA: TGTGCCAGTAACATCCCGGGCATGGGAGGGTATGGCTACACCTTC.

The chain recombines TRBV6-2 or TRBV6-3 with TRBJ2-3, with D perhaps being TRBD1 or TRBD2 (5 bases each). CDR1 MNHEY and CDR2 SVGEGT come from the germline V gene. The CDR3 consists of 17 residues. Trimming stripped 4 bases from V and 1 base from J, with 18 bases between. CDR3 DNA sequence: TGTGCCAGCAGTTGGGGACGGACCCCTGAGGGCACAGATACGCAGTATTTT. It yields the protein CASSWGRTPEGTDTQYF.

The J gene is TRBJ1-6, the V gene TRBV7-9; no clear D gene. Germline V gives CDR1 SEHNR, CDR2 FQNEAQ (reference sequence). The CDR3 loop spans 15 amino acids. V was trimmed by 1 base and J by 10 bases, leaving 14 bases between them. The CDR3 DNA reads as TGTGCCAGCAGCTTAGAAGGCCTGTCCTTATCACCCCTCCACTTT. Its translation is CASSLEGLSLSPLHF.

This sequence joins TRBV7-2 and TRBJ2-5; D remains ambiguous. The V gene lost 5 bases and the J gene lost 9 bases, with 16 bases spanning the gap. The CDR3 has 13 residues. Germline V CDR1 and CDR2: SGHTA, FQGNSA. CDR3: CASSKQGVWPQYF. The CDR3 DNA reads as TGTGCCAGCAGCAAACAAGGAGTCTGGCCCCAGTACTTC.

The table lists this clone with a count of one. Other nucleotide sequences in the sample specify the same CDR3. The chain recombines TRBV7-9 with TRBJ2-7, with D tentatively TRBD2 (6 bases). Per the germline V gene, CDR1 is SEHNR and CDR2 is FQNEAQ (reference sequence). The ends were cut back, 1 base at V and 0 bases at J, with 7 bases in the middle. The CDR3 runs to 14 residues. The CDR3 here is CASSLVGGSYEQYF. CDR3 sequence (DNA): TGTGCCAGCAGCTTAGTGGGGGGCTCCTACGAGCAGTACTTC. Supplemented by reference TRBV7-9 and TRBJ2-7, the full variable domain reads DTGVSQNPRHKITKRGQNVTFRCDPISEHNRLYWYRQTLGQGPEFLTYFQNEAQLEKSRLLSDRFSAERPKGSFSTLEIQRTEQGDSAMYLCASSLVGGSYEQYFGPGTRLTVT.

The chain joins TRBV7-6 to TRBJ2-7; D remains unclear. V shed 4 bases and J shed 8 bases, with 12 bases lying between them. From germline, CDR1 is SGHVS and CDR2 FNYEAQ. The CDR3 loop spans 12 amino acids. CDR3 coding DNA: TGTGCCAGCAGCTCATCCCCCCCCAAGCAGTACTTC. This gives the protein CASSSSPPKQYF.

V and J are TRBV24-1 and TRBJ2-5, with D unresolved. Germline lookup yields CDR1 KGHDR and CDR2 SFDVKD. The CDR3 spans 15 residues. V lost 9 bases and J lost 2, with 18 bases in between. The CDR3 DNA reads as TGTGCCACCGTGTCGGGTCGCAGGATACAAGAGACCCAGTACTTC. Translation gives CATVSGRRIQETQYF.

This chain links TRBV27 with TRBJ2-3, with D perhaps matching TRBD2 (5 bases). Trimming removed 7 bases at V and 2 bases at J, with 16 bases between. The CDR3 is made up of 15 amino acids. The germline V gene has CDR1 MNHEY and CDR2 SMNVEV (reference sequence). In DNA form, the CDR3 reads TGTGCCAGCAAAAATAGCGACTCCTACACAGATACGCAGTATTTT. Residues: CASKNSDSYTDTQYF.